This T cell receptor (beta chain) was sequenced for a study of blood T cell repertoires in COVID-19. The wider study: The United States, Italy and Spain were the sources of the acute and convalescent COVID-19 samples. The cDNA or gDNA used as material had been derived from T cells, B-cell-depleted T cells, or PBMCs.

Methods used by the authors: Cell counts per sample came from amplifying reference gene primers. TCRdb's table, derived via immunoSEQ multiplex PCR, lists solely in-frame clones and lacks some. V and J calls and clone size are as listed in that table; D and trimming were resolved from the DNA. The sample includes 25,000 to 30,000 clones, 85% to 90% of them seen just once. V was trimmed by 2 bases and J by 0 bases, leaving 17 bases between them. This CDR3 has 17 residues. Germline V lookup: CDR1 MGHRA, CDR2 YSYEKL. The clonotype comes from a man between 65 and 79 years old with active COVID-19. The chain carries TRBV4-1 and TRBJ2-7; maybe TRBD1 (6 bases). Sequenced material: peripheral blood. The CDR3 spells CASSQTYTGTNSYEQYF. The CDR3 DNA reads TGCGCCAGCAGCCAAACTTATACAGGGACGAACTCCTACGAGCAGTACTTC.